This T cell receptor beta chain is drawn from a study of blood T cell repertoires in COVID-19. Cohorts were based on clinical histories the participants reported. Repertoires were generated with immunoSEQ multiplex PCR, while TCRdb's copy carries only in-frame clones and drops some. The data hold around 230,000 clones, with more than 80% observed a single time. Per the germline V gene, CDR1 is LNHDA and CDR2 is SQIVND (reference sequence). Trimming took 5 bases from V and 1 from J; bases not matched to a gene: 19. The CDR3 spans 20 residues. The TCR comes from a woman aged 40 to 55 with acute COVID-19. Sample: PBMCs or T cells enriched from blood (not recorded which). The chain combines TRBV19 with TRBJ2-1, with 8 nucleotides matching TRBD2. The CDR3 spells CASSVRALGTSTPSYNEQFF. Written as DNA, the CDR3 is TGTGCCAGTAGTGTACGGGCGCTCGGGACTAGTACTCCGTCCTACAATGAGCAGTTCTTC.